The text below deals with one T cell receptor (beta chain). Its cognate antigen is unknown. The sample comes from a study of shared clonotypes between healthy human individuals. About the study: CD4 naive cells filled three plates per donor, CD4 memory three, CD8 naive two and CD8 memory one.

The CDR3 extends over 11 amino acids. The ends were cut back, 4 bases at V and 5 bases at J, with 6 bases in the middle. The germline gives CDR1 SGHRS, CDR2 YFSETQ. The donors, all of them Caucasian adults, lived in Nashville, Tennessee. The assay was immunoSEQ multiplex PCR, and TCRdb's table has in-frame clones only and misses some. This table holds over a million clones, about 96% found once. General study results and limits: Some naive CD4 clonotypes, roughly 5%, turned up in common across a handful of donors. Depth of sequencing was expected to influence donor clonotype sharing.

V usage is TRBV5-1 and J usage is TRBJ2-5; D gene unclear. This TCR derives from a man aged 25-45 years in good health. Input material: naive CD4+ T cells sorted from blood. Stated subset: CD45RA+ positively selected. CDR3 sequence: CASSELETQYF. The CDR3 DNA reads TGCGCCAGCAGCGAGTTGGAGACCCAGTACTTC.